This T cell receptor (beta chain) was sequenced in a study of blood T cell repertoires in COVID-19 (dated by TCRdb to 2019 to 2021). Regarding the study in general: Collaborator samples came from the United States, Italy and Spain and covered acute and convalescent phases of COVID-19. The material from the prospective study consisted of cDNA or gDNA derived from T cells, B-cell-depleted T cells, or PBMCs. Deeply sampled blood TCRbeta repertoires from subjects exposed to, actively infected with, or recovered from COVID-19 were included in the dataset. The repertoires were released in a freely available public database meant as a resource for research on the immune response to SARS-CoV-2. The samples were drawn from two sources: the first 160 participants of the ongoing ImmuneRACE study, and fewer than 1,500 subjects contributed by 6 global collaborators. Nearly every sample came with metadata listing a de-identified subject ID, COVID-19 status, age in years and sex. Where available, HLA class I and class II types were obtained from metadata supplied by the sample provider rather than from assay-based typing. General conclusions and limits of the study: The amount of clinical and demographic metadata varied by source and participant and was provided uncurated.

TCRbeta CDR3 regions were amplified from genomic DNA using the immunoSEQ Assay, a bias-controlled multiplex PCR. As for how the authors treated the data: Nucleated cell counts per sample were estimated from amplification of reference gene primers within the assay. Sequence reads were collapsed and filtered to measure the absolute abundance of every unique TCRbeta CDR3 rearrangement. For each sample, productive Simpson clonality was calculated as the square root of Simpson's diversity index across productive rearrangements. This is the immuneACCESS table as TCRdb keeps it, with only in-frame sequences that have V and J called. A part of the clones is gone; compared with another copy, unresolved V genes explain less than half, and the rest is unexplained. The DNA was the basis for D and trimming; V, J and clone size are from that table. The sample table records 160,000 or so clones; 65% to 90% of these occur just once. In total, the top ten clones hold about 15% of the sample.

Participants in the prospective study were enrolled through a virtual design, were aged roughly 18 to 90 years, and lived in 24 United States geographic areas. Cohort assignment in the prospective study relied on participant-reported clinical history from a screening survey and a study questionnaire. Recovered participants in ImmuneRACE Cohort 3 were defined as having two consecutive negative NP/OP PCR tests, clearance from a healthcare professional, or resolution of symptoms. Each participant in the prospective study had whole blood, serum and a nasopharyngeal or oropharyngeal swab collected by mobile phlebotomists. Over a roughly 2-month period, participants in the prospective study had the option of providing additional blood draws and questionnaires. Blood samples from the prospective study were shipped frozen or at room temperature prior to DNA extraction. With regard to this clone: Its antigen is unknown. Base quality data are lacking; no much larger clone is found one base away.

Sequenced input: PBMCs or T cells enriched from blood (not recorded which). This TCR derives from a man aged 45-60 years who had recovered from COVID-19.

The CDR3 loop reads CASSKTEFYGYTF. In nucleotides, the sequence is TGTGCCAGTAGTAAGACAGAATTCTATGGCTACACCTTC. The chain is encoded by TRBV19 joined to TRBJ1-2; a weak D assignment points to TRBD1 (5 bases agree). From the cysteine up to the phenylalanine, the CDR3 has a length of 13 residues. CDR3 DNA only is kept here, 39 bases in frame from base 1. Trimming at the junction amounts to 4 bases on V and 4 bases on J, and the germline ends lie 10 bases apart. Per the germline V gene (reference sequence), LNHDA is the CDR1 and SQIVND is the CDR2.